The clone carrying this T cell receptor (beta chain) was detected a few times. Its antigen is not known. This sample is part of a study of molecular identifiers for immune sequencing clone quantification. Overall study context: Replicate RNA from around 20,000 or 100,000 naive CD8 T cells formed five aliquots; four were sequenced.

Bulk TCR library preparation followed previously described methods with listed TCR primers. From the PCR reads, TCRdb called clonotypes with MiXCR, one entry per CDR3 protein. The sample records 490,000 or so distinct CDR3 sequences, around 23% being singletons. V shed 5 bases and J shed 2 bases, with 16 bases lying between them. The CDR3 covers 15 residues. CDR1 SEHNR and CDR2 FQNEAQ come from the germline V gene (reference sequence). CD8+CD4-CCR7+CD45RA+ sorting gave the naive CD8 T cells. Whole-study results and caveats: Even with 1 million or so naive cells present, spiked Jurkat TCR RNA from one cell was reportedly detectable.

The sequenced material came from naive CD8+ T cells from blood, with Jurkat cell RNA spiked in. Subset noted: FACS-sorted CD8+CD4-CCR7+CD45RA+ naive T cells. The sequence came from a human donor in good health. Some libraries in this study had Jurkat cell RNA spiked in. This rearrangement joins TRBV7-9 to TRBJ2-7; D gene uncertain. This CDR3 is CASSPRGSTPYEQYF. The CDR3 DNA is TGTGCCAGCAGCCCCCGAGGCAGTACTCCCTACGAGCAGTACTTC.